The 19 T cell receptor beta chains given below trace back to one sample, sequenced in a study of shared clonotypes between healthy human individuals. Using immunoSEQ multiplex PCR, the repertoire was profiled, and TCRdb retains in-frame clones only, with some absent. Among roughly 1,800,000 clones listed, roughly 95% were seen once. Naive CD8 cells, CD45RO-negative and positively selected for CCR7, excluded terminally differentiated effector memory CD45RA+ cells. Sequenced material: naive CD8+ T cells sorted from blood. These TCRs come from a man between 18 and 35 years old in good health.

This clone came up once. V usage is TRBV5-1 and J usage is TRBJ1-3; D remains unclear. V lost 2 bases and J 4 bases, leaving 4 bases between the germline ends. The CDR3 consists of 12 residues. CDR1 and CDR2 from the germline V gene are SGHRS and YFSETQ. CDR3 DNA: TGCGCCAGCAGCTTCCCCGGAAACACCATATATTTT. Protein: CASSFPGNTIYF.

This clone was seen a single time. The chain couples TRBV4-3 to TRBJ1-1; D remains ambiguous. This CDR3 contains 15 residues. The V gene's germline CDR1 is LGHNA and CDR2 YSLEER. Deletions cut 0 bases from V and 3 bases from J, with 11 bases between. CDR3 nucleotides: TGCGCCAGCAGCCAAGATAAAGATGGGGACACTGAAGCTTTCTTT. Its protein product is CASSQDKDGDTEAFF.

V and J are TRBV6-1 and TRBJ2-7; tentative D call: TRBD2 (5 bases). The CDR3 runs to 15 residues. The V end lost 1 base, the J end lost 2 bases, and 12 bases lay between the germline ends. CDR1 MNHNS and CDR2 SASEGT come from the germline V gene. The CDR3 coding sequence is TGTGCCAGCAGTGAAGGGGCGGGTTTACCCTACGAGCAGTACTTC. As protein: CASSEGAGLPYEQYF.

The CDR3 here is CASSLQIQGYGYTF. DNA of the CDR3: TGTGCCAGCAGTTTGCAGATCCAGGGATACGGCTACACCTTC. The gene calls are TRBV27 and TRBJ1-2; the D gene is possibly TRBD1 (5 bases). Per the germline V gene, CDR1 is MNHEY and CDR2 is SMNVEV (reference sequence). The CDR3 runs to 14 residues. V was pared by 3 bases and J by 8 bases, with 16 bases between.

In DNA form, the CDR3 reads TGTGCCAGCAGCTTTGAAGTGGACTCTGAAGCTTTCTTT. Amino acid sequence: CASSFEVDSEAFF. The chain has TRBV13 and TRBJ1-1, with unresolved D. V gave up 3 bases and J gave up 6 bases, with 11 bases separating them. CDR3 length: 13 amino acids. Germline-derived CDR1 and CDR2 are PRHDT and FYEKMQ (reference sequence).

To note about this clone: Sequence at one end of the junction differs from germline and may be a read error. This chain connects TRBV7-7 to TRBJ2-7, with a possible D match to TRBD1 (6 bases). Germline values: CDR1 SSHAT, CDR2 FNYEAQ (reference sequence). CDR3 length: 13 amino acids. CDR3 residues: CASSLRQGYEQYF. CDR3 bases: TGTGCTAGCAGCTTACGCCAGGGGTACGAGCAGTACTTC.

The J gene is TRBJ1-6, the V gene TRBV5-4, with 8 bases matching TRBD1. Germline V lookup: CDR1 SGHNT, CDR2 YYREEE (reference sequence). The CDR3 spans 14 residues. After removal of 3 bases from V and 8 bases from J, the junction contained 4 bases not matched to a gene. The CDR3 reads CASSYRGGDSPLHF. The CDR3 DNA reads TGTGCCAGCAGCTACAGGGGGGGGGATTCACCCCTCCACTTT. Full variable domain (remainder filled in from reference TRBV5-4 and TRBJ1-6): ETGVTQSPTHLIKTRGQQVTLRCSSQSGHNTVSWYQQALGQGPQFIFQYYREEENGRGNFPPRFSGLQFPNYSSELNVNALELDDSALYLCASSYRGGDSPLHFGNGTRLTVT.

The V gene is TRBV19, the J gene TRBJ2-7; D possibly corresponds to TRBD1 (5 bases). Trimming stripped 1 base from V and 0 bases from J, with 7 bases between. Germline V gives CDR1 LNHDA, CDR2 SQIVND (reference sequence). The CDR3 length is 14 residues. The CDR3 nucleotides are TGTGCCAGTAGTATAGCCGACAGCTCCTACGAGCAGTACTTC. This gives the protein CASSIADSSYEQYF.

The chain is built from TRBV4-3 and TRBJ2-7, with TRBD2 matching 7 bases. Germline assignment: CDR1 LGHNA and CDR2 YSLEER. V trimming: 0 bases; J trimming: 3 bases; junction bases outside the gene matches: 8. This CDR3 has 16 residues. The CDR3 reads CASSQDYAGEDYEQYF. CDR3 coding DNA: TGCGCCAGCAGCCAAGATTATGCGGGAGAGGACTACGAGCAGTACTTC.

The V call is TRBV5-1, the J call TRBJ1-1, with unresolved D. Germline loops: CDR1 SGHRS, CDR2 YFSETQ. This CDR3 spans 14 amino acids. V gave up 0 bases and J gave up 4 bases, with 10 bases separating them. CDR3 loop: CASSLDSPATEAFF. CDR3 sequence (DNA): TGCGCCAGCAGCTTGGACAGCCCGGCCACTGAAGCTTTCTTT. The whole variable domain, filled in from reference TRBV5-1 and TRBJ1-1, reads KAGVTQTPRYLIKTRGQQVTLSCSPISGHRSVSWYQQTPGQGLQFLFEYFSETQRNKGNFPGRFSGRQFSNSRSEMNVSTLELGDSALYLCASSLDSPATEAFFGQGTRLTVV.

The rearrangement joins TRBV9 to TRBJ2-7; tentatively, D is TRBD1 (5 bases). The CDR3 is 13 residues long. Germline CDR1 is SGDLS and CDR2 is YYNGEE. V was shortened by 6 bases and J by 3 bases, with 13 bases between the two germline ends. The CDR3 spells CASKLWTIYEQYF. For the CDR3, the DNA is TGTGCCAGCAAGCTTTGGACAATCTACGAGCAGTACTTC.

The CDR3 reads CASSVGFLGGQGNYEQYF. The CDR3 DNA is TGTGCCAGCAGCGTAGGATTTTTAGGGGGACAGGGGAACTACGAGCAGTACTTC. The chain uses TRBV9 and TRBJ2-7; 10 nucleotides align to TRBD1. J was trimmed by 3 bases and V by 0 bases; bases with no gene match: 12. The CDR3 runs to 18 residues. The germline V gene encodes CDR1 SGDLS and CDR2 YYNGEE. The full variable domain, with the rest looked up from reference TRBV9 and TRBJ2-7, is DSGVTQTPKHLITATGQRVTLRCSPRSGDLSVYWYQQSLDQGLQFLIQYYNGEERAKGNILERFSAQQFPDLHSELNLSSLELGDSALYFCASSVGFLGGQGNYEQYFGPGTRLTVT.

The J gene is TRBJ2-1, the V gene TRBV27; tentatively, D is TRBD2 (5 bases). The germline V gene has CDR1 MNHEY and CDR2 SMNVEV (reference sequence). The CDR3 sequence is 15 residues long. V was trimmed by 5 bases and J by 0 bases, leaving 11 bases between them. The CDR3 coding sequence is TGTGCCAGCAGTCTCGAGCGGAGCTCCTACAATGAGCAGTTCTTC. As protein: CASSLERSSYNEQFF.

The CDR3 nucleotides are TGTGCCAGCAGGGACCAACAGGGCCTTAGCAATCAGCCCCAGCATTTT. Its protein product is CASRDQQGLSNQPQHF. The genes are TRBV2 and TRBJ1-5, with a tentative D call TRBD1 (6 bases). V was trimmed by 6 bases and J by 0 bases, leaving 15 bases between them. This CDR3 spans 16 amino acids. Germline loops: CDR1 SNHLY, CDR2 FYNNEI.

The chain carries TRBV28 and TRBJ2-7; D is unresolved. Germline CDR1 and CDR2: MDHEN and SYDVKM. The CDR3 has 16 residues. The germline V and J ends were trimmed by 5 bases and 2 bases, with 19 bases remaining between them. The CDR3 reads CASSPSVNPPPYEQYF. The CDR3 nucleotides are TGTGCCAGCAGTCCATCCGTCAATCCCCCTCCCTACGAGCAGTACTTC.

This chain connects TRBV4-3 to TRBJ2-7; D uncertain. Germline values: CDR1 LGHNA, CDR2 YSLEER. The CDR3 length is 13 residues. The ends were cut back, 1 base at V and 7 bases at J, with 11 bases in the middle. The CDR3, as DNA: TGCGCCAGCAGCCAAGGTGACCTCGGGGAGCAGTACTTC. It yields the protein CASSQGDLGEQYF.

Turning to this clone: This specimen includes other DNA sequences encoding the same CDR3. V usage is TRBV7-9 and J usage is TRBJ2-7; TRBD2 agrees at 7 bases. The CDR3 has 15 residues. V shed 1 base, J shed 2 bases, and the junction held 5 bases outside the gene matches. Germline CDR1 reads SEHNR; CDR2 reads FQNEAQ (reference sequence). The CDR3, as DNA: TGTGCCAGCAGCTTAGGATCGGGAGGACCCTACGAGCAGTACTTC. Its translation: CASSLGSGGPYEQYF.

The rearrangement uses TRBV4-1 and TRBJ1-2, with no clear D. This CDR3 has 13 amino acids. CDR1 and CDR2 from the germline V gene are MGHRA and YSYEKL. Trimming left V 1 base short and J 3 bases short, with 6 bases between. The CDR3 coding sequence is TGCGCCAGCAGCCAAGGAGGGCACTATGGCTACACCTTC. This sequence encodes CASSQGGHYGYTF.

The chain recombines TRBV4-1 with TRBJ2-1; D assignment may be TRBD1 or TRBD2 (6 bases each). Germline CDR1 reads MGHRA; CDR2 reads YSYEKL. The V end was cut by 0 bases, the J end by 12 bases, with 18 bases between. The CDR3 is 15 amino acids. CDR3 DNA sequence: TGCGCCAGCAGCCAAGAACAAGGGGGGCTTAAATCGCAGTTCTTC. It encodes CASSQEQGGLKSQFF.